Each of the 20 T cell receptor beta chains below was sequenced from the same sample in a study of T cells after posttransplantation cyclophosphamide. Produced via immunoSEQ multiplex PCR; TCRdb's table is partial and in-frame only. The sample has about 10,000 clones, 80% to 90% seen once; the top ten hold approximately 1.5%. The material sequenced was memory CD4+ T cells sorted from PBMCs. The receptors were gathered from a woman in her sixties or seventies in good health, CMV-negative, and a related stem cell transplant donor.

The rearrangement uses TRBV5-5 and TRBJ1-6, with 9 bases that match TRBD1. This CDR3 region has 16 residues. In germline, CDR1 is SGHKS, CDR2 YYEKEE (reference sequence). The V gene end was trimmed by 4 bases and the J gene end by 7 bases; junction bases not matched to a gene: 9. The CDR3 DNA follows: TGTGCCAGCAGCCCGCGATGGACAGGGGAGAATTCACCCCTCCACTTT. Residues: CASSPRWTGENSPLHF. Together with reference TRBV5-5 and TRBJ1-6, the CDR3 gives the full variable domain: DAGVTQSPTHLIKTRGQQVTLRCSPISGHKSVSWYQQVLGQGPQFIFQYYEKEERGRGNFPDRFSARQFPNYSSELNVNALLLGDSALYLCASSPRWTGENSPLHFGNGTRLTVT.

The rearrangement joins TRBV19 to TRBJ2-1; 9 bases map to TRBD2. The CDR3 loop spans 14 amino acids. V lost 7 bases, J lost 9 bases, and 10 bases stayed unmatched. In germline, CDR1 is LNHDA, CDR2 SQIVND (reference sequence). CDR3 DNA: TGTGCCAGTACTCCGGGCGGGAGGGCCGGTGAGCAGTTCTTC. Encoded protein: CASTPGGRAGEQFF.

The chain is built from TRBV27 and TRBJ2-5; TRBD2 might be the D (7 bases). This CDR3 is 18 amino acids long. The ends were cut back, 3 bases at V and 6 bases at J, with 26 bases in the middle. From germline, CDR1 is MNHEY and CDR2 SMNVEV (reference sequence). CDR3 DNA sequence: TGTGCCAGCAGTTTGGGCCCCAGGGGAGGGGTAGGGAGGCAGACCCAGTACTTC. This gives the protein CASSLGPRGGVGRQTQYF.

The chain recombines TRBV4-3 with TRBJ1-1; tentative D call: TRBD1 (6 bases). CDR3 length: 14 residues. V dropped 1 base and J dropped 5 bases, with 11 bases sitting between them. Germline V gene data show CDR1 as LGHNA and CDR2 as YSLEER. Written as DNA, the CDR3 is TGCGCCAGCAGCCAAGGTAGGGGGGGGACTGAAGCTTTCTTT. This translates into CASSQGRGGTEAFF.

This chain connects TRBV4-2 to TRBJ2-5; TRBD2 aligns across 9 bases. The J segment lost 4 bases and the V segment lost 6 bases, leaving 9 bases of the junction unmatched. This CDR3 spans 15 amino acids. The germline V gene has CDR1 LGHNA and CDR2 YNFKEQ. The chain's CDR3 is CASRSFSGGGETQYF. CDR3 nucleotides: TGTGCCAGCAGATCCTTTAGCGGGGGCGGAGAGACCCAGTACTTC.

V is TRBV10-3 and J is TRBJ2-7; 12 nucleotides align to TRBD1. There are 16 residues in the CDR3. Germline values: CDR1 ENHRY, CDR2 SYGVKD. J was trimmed by 4 bases and V by 5 bases; bases with no gene match: 9. CDR3 nucleotides: TGTGCCATCAGTCCGGCGGGACAGGGGGCTACGTACGAGCAGTACGTC. Translated, it gives CAISPAGQGATYEQYV.

This chain joins TRBV28 and TRBJ1-6; 8 bases match TRBD1. The J segment lost 9 bases and the V segment lost 2 bases, leaving 6 bases of the junction unmatched. This CDR3 is 15 amino acids long. Looked up from germline, CDR1 is MDHEN and CDR2 is SYDVKM. The chain's CDR3 is CASSLRQGRVSPLHF. CDR3 DNA sequence: TGTGCCAGCAGTTTAAGACAGGGGCGGGTTTCACCCCTCCACTTT.

The chain uses TRBV5-4 and TRBJ2-5; 9 bases are a match to TRBD2. The length of the CDR3 is 15 residues. V shed 1 base and J 5 bases; nucleotides not matched to a gene: 6. In germline, CDR1 is SGHNT, CDR2 YYREEE (reference sequence). The CDR3 loop reads CASSLLLAGAETQYF. The CDR3, as DNA: TGTGCCAGCAGCTTGTTGTTAGCGGGGGCGGAGACCCAGTACTTC.

CDR3 in DNA: TGCGCCAGCAGCTTGGAACTAGCGGGAGCCAACACCGGGGAGCTGTTTTTT. It translates to CASSLELAGANTGELFF. This sequence joins TRBV5-1 and TRBJ2-2, with TRBD2 matching 11 bases. The germline CDR1 and CDR2 sequences are SGHRS and YFSETQ. The CDR3 is 17 residues long. V lost 0 bases, J lost 2 bases, and 3 bases stayed unmatched.

The chain has TRBV19 and TRBJ2-3, with D maybe TRBD2 (5 bases). V lost 6 bases, J lost 3 bases, and 16 bases lay in between. The CDR3 is 15 residues long. Per the germline V gene, CDR1 is LNHDA and CDR2 is SQIVND (reference sequence). The chain's CDR3 is CASSGGLGGTDTQYF. As DNA, the CDR3 is TGTGCCAGTAGCGGCGGGTTAGGAGGAACAGATACGCAGTATTTT.

The chain has TRBV9 and TRBJ2-7, with 7 bases fitting TRBD2. This CDR3 region has 10 residues. The V and J ends lost 7 bases and 6 bases, in that order; junction bases with no gene match: 1. Per the germline V gene, CDR1 is SGDLS and CDR2 is YYNGEE. CDR3 nucleotide sequence: TGTGCCAGCGGGGAGGGCGAGCAGTACTTC. It yields the protein CASGEGEQYF. The full variable domain, its missing parts supplied by reference TRBV9 and TRBJ2-7, is DSGVTQTPKHLITATGQRVTLRCSPRSGDLSVYWYQQSLDQGLQFLIQYYNGEERAKGNILERFSAQQFPDLHSELNLSSLELGDSALYFCASGEGEQYFGPGTRLTVT.

The chain links TRBV6-6 to TRBJ1-5; TRBD1 matches 7 bases. J was trimmed by 5 bases and V by 6 bases; bases with no gene match: 10. The CDR3 spans 15 residues. The germline CDR1 and CDR2 sequences are MNHNY and SVGAGI (reference sequence). The DNA for the CDR3 is TGTGCCAGCAGCACCGCAACAGGGGAGGATCAGCCCCAGCATTTT. Protein: CASSTATGEDQPQHF.

The chain links TRBV28 to TRBJ2-5; 8 bases are shared with TRBD1. J lost 5 bases, V lost 5 bases, and 7 bases had no gene match. CDR1 is MDHEN and CDR2 is SYDVKM in the germline V gene. The CDR3 loop spans 14 amino acids. DNA of the CDR3: TGTGCCAGCAGTCGTGGACAGGGCGGGGAGACCCAGTACTTC. Translation gives CASSRGQGGETQYF. Filled out from reference TRBV28 and TRBJ2-5, the complete variable domain reads DVKVTQSSRYLVKRTGEKVFLECVQDMDHENMFWYRQDPGLGLRLIYFSYDVKMKEKGDIPEGYSVSREKKERFSLILESASTNQTSMYLCASSRGQGGETQYFGPGTRLLVL.

J is TRBJ1-3 and V is TRBV5-1, with 9 positions matching TRBD1. V lost 4 bases, J lost 9 bases, and 5 bases stayed unmatched. Germline V gives CDR1 SGHRS, CDR2 YFSETQ. The CDR3 sequence is 13 residues long. The CDR3 nucleotides read TGCGCCAGCAGCCGGGACAGGGAAGGCACCATATATTTT. Translation gives CASSRDREGTIYF.

This chain uses TRBV19 with TRBJ2-1; D is unclear. From germline, CDR1 is LNHDA and CDR2 SQIVND (reference sequence). V was pared by 4 bases and J by 2 bases, with 6 bases between. This CDR3 comprises 13 residues. DNA for the CDR3: TGTGCCAGTAGTACCGGTCCCTACAATGAGCAGTTCTTC. Its protein product is CASSTGPYNEQFF.

The chain is built from TRBV27 and TRBJ1-2; perhaps TRBD1 as D (6 bases). The V end lost 4 bases, the J end lost 7 bases, and 16 bases lay between the germline ends. The CDR3 is made up of 14 amino acids. Germline V gene lookup returns CDR1 MNHEY and CDR2 SMNVEV (reference sequence). CDR3 sequence reads: CASSYRAGYGGYTF. CDR3 nucleotides: TGTGCCAGCAGTTACAGGGCTGGATATGGTGGCTACACCTTC.

This chain uses TRBV5-4 with TRBJ2-7, with 7 bases matching TRBD1. The CDR3 has 13 amino acids. Germline-derived CDR1 and CDR2 are SGHNT and YYREEE (reference sequence). The ends lost 4 bases at V and 6 bases at J; junction bases unmatched: 7. CDR3 nucleotide sequence: TGTGCCAGCAGCCCTGGGACAGCCCCCGAGCAGTACTTC. It is translated as CASSPGTAPEQYF.

The V call is TRBV19, the J call TRBJ1-2; D not certain. V lost 6 bases and J lost 8, with 13 bases in between. The germline V gene encodes CDR1 LNHDA and CDR2 SQIVND (reference sequence). This CDR3 contains 12 residues. Written as DNA, the CDR3 is TGTGCCAGTAGCACCAGTGGGCGAGGCTACACCTTC. Its protein product is CASSTSGRGYTF.

The chain is built from TRBV30 and TRBJ2-2; no clear D. V gave up 1 base and J gave up 6 bases, with 15 bases separating them. Germline-derived CDR1 and CDR2 are GTSNPN and SVGIG (reference sequence). The length of the CDR3 is 15 residues. The CDR3: CAWSERSVLSGELFF. In DNA, the CDR3 is TGTGCCTGGAGTGAGAGATCCGTGCTCTCCGGGGAGCTGTTTTTT.

V is TRBV5-6 and J is TRBJ1-1, with TRBD1 matching over 8 bases. The germline V gene has CDR1 SGHDT and CDR2 YYEEEE. Trimming cost V 2 bases and J 11 bases; bases outside gene matches: 8. This CDR3 spans 13 amino acids. The CDR3 here is CASSFLGQGKAFF. Here the CDR3 DNA reads TGTGCCAGCAGCTTCCTAGGACAGGGTAAGGCTTTCTTT.